Listed below are T cell receptor beta chains from one sample, sequenced in a study of OX40 agonist ivuxolimab in advanced cancers. TCRdb's table, derived via immunoSEQ multiplex PCR, lists solely in-frame clones and lacks some. This sample yields about 59,000 clones, of which over 70% are seen a single time; about 2% belongs to the top ten. The sample here was CD4+ or CD8+ T cells sorted from blood, taken in a trial of the OX40 agonist ivuxolimab. The receptor set was obtained from an adult with an advanced solid tumor such as melanoma, head and neck, liver or kidney cancer. CDR3s include the opening cysteine and the closing phenylalanine or tryptophan. The D gene is left open where the match is weak.

V | D | CDR3
TRBV28 | . | CAREQGEQYF
TRBV6-1 | TRBD2 | CASTLAGGRETQYF
TRBV19 | . | CARTLQEGSNQPQHF
TRBV19 | . | CASSKGQLIYEQYF
TRBV7-8 | . | CASKTFQGGGNNEQFF
TRBV5-1 | TRBD2 | CASSPLAGTDTQYF
TRBV11-2 | . | CASSFEGANYGYTF
TRBV5-4 | TRBD1 | CASSQGTGAYSGNTIYF
TRBV27 | . | CASSLSATGGSNTEAFF
TRBV28 | . | CASTEGGGQETQYF
TRBV9 | . | CASSVGPSRADTQYF
TRBV28 | TRBD2 | CASSSMGTSGRSRFLPNEQYF